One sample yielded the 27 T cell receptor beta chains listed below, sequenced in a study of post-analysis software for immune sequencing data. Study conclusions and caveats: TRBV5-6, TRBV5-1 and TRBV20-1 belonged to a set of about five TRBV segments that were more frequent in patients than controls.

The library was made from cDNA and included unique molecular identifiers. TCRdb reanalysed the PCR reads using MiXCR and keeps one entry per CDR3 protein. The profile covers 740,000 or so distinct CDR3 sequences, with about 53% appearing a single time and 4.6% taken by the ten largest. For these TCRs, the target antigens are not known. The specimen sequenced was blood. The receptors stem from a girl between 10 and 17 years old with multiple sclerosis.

CDR3 in amino acids: CSASRQGARETQYF. Here the CDR3 DNA reads TGCAGTGCTTCTAGACAGGGGGCCAGGGAGACCCAGTACTTC. The chain is built from TRBV20-1 and TRBJ2-5, with 10 bases lining up with TRBD1. J was trimmed by 5 bases and V by 5 bases; bases with no gene match: 8. The CDR3 sequence is 14 residues long. Germline loops: CDR1 DFQATT, CDR2 SNEGSKA (reference sequence).

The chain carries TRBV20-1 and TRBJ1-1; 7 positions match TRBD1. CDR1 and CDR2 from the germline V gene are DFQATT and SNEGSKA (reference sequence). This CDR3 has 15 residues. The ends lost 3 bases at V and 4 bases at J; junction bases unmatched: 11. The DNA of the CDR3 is TGCAGTGCTAGTCCACCGGGTAGGGGGCTCACTGAAGCTTTCTTT. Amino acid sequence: CSASPPGRGLTEAFF.

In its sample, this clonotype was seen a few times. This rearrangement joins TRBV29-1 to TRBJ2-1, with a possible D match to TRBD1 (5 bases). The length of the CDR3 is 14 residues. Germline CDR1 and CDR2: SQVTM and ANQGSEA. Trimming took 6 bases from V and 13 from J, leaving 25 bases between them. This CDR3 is CSVRQRLVKETQFF. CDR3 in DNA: TGCAGCGTCCGACAGCGCCTAGTAAAAGAGACCCAGTTCTTC.

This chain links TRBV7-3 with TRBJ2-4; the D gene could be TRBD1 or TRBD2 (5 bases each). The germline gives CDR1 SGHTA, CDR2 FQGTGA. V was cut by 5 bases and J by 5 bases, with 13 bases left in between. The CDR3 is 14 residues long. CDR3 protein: CASSVGPQENIQYF. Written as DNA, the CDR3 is TGTGCCAGCAGCGTGGGACCTCAGGAAAACATTCAGTACTTC.

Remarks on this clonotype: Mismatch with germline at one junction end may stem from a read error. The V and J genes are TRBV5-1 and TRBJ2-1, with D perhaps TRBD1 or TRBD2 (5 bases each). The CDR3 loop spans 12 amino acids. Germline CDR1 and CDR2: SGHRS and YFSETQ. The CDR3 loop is CASSLSGSEQFF. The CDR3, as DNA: TGTGCCAGCAGCTTATCAGGGAGTGAGCAGTTCTTC.

The CDR3 here is CASSASRSYQETQYF. Written as DNA, the CDR3 is TGTGCCAGCAGCGCCTCCAGATCGTACCAAGAGACCCAGTACTTC. This sequence joins TRBV2 and TRBJ2-5; no firm D call. Trimming removed 6 bases from V and 0 bases from J, with 14 bases in between. Germline CDR1 and CDR2: SNHLY and FYNNEI. The CDR3 contains 15 residues. Drawing the rest from reference TRBV2 and TRBJ2-5, the complete variable domain is EPEVTQTPSHQVTQMGQEVILRCVPISNHLYFYWYRQILGQKVEFLVSFYNNEISEKSEIFDDQFSVERPDGSNFTLKIRSTKLEDSAMYFCASSASRSYQETQYFGPGTRLLVL.

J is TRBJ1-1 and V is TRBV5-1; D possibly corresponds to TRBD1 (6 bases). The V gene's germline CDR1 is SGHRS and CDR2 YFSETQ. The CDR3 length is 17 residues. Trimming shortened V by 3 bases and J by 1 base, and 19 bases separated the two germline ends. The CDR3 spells CASSSADTGYWNTEAFF. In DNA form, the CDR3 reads TGCGCCAGCAGCTCCGCCGATACAGGGTACTGGAACACTGAAGCTTTCTTT.

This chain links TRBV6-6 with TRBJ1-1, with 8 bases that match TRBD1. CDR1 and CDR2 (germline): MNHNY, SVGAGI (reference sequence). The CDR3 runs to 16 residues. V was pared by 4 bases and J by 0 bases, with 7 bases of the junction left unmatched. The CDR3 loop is CASSFGTGGMNTEAFF. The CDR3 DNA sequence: TGTGCCAGCAGTTTCGGGACAGGCGGAATGAACACTGAAGCTTTCTTT.

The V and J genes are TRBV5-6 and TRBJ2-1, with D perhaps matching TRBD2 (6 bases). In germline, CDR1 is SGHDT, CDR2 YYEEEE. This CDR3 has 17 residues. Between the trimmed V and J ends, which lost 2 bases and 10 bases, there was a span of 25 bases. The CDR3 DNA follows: TGTGCCAGCAGCTTCCCTGGGGGACGGGGGAACCGGGCGGAGCAGTTCTTC. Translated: CASSFPGGRGNRAEQFF.

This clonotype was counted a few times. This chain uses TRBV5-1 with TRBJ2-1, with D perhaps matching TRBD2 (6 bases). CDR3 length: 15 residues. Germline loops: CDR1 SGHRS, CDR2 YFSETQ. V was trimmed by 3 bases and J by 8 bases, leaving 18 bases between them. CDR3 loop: CASSSGGRERDEQFF. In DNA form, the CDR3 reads TGCGCCAGCAGCTCCGGAGGGAGAGAGCGCGATGAGCAGTTCTTC.

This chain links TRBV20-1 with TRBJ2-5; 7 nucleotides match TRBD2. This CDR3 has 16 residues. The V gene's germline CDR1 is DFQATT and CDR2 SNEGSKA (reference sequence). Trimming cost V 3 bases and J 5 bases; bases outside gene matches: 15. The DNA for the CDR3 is TGCAGTGCTAGTGGCGGGGTCAAGCGGGGCGGGGAGACCCAGTACTTC. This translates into CSASGGVKRGGETQYF.

The CDR3 loop reads CATAGAQPIYEQYF. In DNA, the CDR3 is TGTGCCACGGCAGGGGCACAACCTATTTACGAGCAGTACTTC. J is TRBJ2-4 and V is TRBV6-6; possible D gene TRBD1, 6 bases. The J call is uncertain, as TRBJ2-7 better fits the DNA end. CDR3 length: 14 amino acids. CDR1 is MNHNY, CDR2 SVGAGI, per germline (reference sequence).

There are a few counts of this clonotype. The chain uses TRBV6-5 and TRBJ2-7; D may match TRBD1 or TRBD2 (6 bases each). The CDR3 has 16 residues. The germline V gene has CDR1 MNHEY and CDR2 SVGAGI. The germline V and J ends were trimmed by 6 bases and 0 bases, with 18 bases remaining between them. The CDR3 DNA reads TGTGCCAGCAGCCCTACGGGGGCCGGAAGCTCCTACGAGCAGTACTTC. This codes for CASSPTGAGSSYEQYF.

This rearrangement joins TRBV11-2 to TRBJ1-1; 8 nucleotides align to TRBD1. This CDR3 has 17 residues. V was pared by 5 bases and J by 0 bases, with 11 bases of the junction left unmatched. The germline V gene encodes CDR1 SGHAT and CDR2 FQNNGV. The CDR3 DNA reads TGTGCCAGCAGCCTACACGGACAGGGAGACATGAACACTGAAGCTTTCTTT. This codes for CASSLHGQGDMNTEAFF.

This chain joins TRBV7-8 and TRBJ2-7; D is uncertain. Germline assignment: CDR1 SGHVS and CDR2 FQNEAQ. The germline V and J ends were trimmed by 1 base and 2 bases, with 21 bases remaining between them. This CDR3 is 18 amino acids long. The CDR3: CASSLVTFLYPGAYEQYF. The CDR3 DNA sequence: TGTGCCAGCAGCTTAGTCACATTTCTCTATCCGGGCGCCTACGAGCAGTACTTC.

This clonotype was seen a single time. The CDR3 DNA follows: TGCAGCGTGCCCGGGACAGGGGAAGGCTACACCTTC. Its translation is CSVPGTGEGYTF. This chain connects TRBV29-1 to TRBJ1-2, with 10 bases matching TRBD1. This CDR3 region has 12 residues. Losses at the gene ends were 6 bases for V and 8 bases for J; bases not matched to a gene: 6. Germline V CDR1 and CDR2: SQVTM, ANQGSEA.

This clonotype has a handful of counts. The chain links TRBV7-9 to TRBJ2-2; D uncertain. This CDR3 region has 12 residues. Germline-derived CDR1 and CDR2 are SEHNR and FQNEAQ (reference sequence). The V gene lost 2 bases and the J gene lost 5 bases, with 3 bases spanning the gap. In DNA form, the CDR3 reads TGTGCCAGCAGCTTATTTACCGGGGAGCTGTTTTTT. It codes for CASSLFTGELFF.

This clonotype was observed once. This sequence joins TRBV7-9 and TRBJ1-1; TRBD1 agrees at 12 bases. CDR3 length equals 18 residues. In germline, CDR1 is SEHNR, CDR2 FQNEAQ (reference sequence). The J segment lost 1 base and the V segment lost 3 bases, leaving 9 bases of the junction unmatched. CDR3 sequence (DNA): TGTGCCAGCAGCTTGATGGGACAGGGGGCAGGCGGGAACACTGAAGCTTTCTTT. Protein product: CASSLMGQGAGGNTEAFF.

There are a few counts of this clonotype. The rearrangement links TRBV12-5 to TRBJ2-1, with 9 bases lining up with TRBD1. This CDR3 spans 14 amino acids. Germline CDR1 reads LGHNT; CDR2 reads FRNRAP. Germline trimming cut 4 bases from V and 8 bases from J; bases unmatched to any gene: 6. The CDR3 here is CASGSGTGTHEQFF. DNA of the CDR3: TGTGCTAGTGGTTCCGGGACAGGGACCCATGAGCAGTTCTTC.

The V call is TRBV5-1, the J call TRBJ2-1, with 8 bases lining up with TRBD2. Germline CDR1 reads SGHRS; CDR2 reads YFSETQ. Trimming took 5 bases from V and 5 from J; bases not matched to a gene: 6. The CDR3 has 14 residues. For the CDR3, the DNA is TGCGCCAGCAGTTTGACGGGGGGGAACAATGAGCAGTTCTTC. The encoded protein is CASSLTGGNNEQFF. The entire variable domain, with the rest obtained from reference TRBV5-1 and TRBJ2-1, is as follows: KAGVTQTPRYLIKTRGQQVTLSCSPISGHRSVSWYQQTPGQGLQFLFEYFSETQRNKGNFPGRFSGRQFSNSRSEMNVSTLELGDSALYLCASSLTGGNNEQFFGPGTRLTVL.

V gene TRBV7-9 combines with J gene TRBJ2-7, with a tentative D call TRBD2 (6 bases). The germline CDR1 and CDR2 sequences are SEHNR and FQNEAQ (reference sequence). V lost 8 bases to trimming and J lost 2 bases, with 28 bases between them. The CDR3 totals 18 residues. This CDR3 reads CASSPNLGLAGSPYEQYF. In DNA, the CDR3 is TGTGCCAGCTCTCCCAACCTCGGTTTGGCGGGAAGCCCCTACGAGCAGTACTTC.

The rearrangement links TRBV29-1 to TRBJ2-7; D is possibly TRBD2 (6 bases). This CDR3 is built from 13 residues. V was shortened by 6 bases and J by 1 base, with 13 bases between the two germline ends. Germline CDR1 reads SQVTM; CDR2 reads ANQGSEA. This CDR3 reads CSVVGGGSYEQYF. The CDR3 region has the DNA TGCAGCGTCGTGGGGGGTGGTTCCTACGAGCAGTACTTC.

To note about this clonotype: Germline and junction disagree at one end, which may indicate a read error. CDR3 sequence reads: CASSYAAQSSGADVLTF. CDR3 nucleotides: TGTGCCAGCAGTTATGCTGCTCAGAGCTCTGGGGCCGACGTCCTGACTTTC. This chain connects TRBV6-5 to TRBJ2-6; maybe TRBD1 (5 bases). The CDR3 extends over 17 amino acids. Germline assignment: CDR1 MNHEY and CDR2 SVGAGI.

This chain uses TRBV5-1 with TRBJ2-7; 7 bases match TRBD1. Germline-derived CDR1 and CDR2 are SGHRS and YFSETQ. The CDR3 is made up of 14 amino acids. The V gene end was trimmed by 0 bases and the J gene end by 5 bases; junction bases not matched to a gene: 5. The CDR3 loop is CASSLGQGGDEQYF. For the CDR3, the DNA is TGCGCCAGCAGCTTGGGACAGGGTGGCGACGAGCAGTACTTC. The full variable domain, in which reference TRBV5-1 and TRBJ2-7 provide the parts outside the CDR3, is KAGVTQTPRYLIKTRGQQVTLSCSPISGHRSVSWYQQTPGQGLQFLFEYFSETQRNKGNFPGRFSGRQFSNSRSEMNVSTLELGDSALYLCASSLGQGGDEQYFGPGTRLTVT.

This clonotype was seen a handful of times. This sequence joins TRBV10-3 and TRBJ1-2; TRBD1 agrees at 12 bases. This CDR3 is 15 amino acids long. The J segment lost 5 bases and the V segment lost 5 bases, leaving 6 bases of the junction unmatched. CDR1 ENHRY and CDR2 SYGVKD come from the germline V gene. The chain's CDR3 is CAISTPGQGAYGYTF. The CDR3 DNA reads TGTGCCATCAGTACTCCGGGACAGGGGGCTTATGGCTACACCTTC.

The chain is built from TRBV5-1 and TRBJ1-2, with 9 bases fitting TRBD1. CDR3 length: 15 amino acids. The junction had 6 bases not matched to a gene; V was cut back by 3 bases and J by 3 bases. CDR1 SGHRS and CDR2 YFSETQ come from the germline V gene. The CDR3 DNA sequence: TGCGCCAGCAGCTGGGGGGACAGGGATTACTATGGCTACACCTTC. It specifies CASSWGDRDYYGYTF. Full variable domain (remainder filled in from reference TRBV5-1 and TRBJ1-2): KAGVTQTPRYLIKTRGQQVTLSCSPISGHRSVSWYQQTPGQGLQFLFEYFSETQRNKGNFPGRFSGRQFSNSRSEMNVSTLELGDSALYLCASSWGDRDYYGYTFGSGTRLTVV.

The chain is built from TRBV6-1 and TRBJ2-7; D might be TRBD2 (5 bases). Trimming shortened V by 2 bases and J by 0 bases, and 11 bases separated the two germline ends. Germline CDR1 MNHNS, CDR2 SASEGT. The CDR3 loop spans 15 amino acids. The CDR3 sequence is CASSELLVVSYEQYF. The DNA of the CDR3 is TGTGCCAGCAGTGAACTACTAGTGGTCTCCTACGAGCAGTACTTC.